The next 15 T cell receptor beta chains were all read from a single sample in a study of identical twins. One entry per CDR3 protein, called by TCRdb with MiXCR from the 5' RACE reads. The sample has a few hundred thousand distinct CDR3 sequences, 10% to 15% seen once. These data were also reused for a study on yellow fever vaccine responses in identical twins.

Sequences were obtained from memory (CD45RO+) T cells sorted from blood. The receptors derive from a woman younger than 35 in good health.

This clonotype was detected many times. The chain recombines TRBV4-2 with TRBJ2-1, with D perhaps matching TRBD1 or TRBD2 (5 bases each). CDR3 size: 14 residues. The V and J ends lost 0 bases and 6 bases respectively, with 9 bases between them. Germline V gene data show CDR1 as LGHNA and CDR2 as YNFKEQ. In nucleotides, the CDR3 is TGTGCCAGCAGCCAAGAGTTCGGGGCCAATGAGCAGTTCTTC. Residues: CASSQEFGANEQFF.

In its sample, this clonotype was seen many times. The chain is built from TRBV7-2 and TRBJ2-7; a possible D gene is TRBD2 (6 bases). The CDR3 has 14 residues. Trimming removed 5 bases from V and 0 bases from J, with 11 bases in between. Germline CDR1 and CDR2: SGHTA and FQGNSA. The CDR3 nucleotides are TGTGCCAGCAGCCCGCGGGACGGCTCCTACGAGCAGTACTTC. This sequence encodes CASSPRDGSYEQYF.

This clonotype was counted between two and nine times. The chain joins TRBV3-1 to TRBJ2-3; 8 bases map to TRBD2. The V gene end was trimmed by 6 bases and the J gene end by 0 bases; junction bases not matched to a gene: 5. Germline V gene sequence: CDR1 LGHDT, CDR2 YNNKEL (reference sequence). The CDR3 consists of 15 residues. Here the CDR3 reads CASRESGGSTDTQYF. The CDR3 nucleotides are TGTGCCAGCAGAGAGAGCGGGGGCAGCACAGATACGCAGTATTTT.

The CDR3 DNA reads TGTGCCAGCAGTTTTGGGGGAACTGGCAATCAGCCCCAGCATTTT. As protein: CASSFGGTGNQPQHF. The chain couples TRBV28 to TRBJ1-5, with D maybe TRBD1 (5 bases). V lost 3 bases and J lost 2, with 11 bases in between. CDR1 and CDR2 (germline): MDHEN, SYDVKM. This CDR3 contains 15 residues.

CDR3 in amino acids: CASSLVEGTEAFF. The CDR3 region has the DNA TGTGCCAGCAGCTTAGTAGAGGGCACTGAAGCTTTCTTT. The chain recombines TRBV7-9 with TRBJ1-1; D uncertain. The CDR3 has 13 residues. V was shortened by 1 base and J by 4 bases, with 7 bases between the two germline ends. Germline V gene lookup returns CDR1 SEHNR and CDR2 FQNEAQ (reference sequence).

A word on this clonotype: Its ends do not fully match the called genes, so a read error is possible. The V call is TRBV7-8, the J call TRBJ2-1; the match to TRBD1 covers 8 bases. This CDR3 spans 16 amino acids. The germline V gene encodes CDR1 SGHVS and CDR2 FQNEAQ. CDR3 nucleotide sequence: TGTGTCAGCAGCTATTTGGACAGGGCAAATGGGGATGAGCAGTTCTTC. Amino acid sequence: CVSSYLDRANGDEQFF.

The sample holds a few counts of this clonotype. The genes are TRBV2 and TRBJ2-2; D is uncertain. The CDR3 consists of 13 residues. Per germline, CDR1 SNHLY and CDR2 FYNNEI. V lost 7 bases and J lost 5, with 11 bases in between. Here the CDR3 DNA reads TGTGCCAGCACAGGAATTGGTACCGGGGAGCTGTTTTTT. Translating it yields CASTGIGTGELFF.

The chain couples TRBV4-3 to TRBJ2-1; D perhaps matches TRBD2 (6 bases). This CDR3 comprises 15 residues. Looked up from germline, CDR1 is LGHNA and CDR2 is YSLEER. The V end lost 0 bases, the J end lost 6 bases, and 12 bases lay between the germline ends. CDR3 amino acids: CASSQDRGSGNEQFF. In nucleotides, the CDR3 is TGCGCCAGCAGCCAAGATCGAGGTAGCGGCAATGAGCAGTTCTTC.

The chain carries TRBV2 and TRBJ2-1; 10 nucleotides align to TRBD2. Germline V gene lookup returns CDR1 SNHLY and CDR2 FYNNEI. Trimming took 7 bases from V and 10 from J; bases not matched to a gene: 13. This CDR3 is built from 15 residues. The CDR3 DNA follows: TGTGCCAGCATTAAGACTAGCGGGTGGGGTGGGGAGCAGTTCTTC. Translating gives CASIKTSGWGGEQFF.

The V call is TRBV28, the J call TRBJ1-1; 9 bases align to TRBD1. The CDR3 covers 13 residues. The germline V gene has CDR1 MDHEN and CDR2 SYDVKM. V gave up 5 bases and J gave up 11 bases; unmatched junction bases: 9. The CDR3 DNA sequence: TGTGCCAGCAGTCTCGCGGGACAGGGTAAGGCTTTCTTT. Protein: CASSLAGQGKAFF.

There are many counts of this clonotype. The rearrangement joins TRBV12-3 or TRBV12-4 to TRBJ2-7; no firm D call. The CDR3 totals 14 residues. The V end lost 3 bases, the J end lost 4 bases, and 13 bases lay between the germline ends. CDR3 loop: CASSFDDVVYEQYF. CDR3 bases: TGTGCCAGCAGTTTCGACGATGTAGTGTACGAGCAGTACTTC.

This clonotype was observed a few times. The chain recombines TRBV5-1 with TRBJ2-3; 13 bases align to TRBD2. After removal of 5 bases from V and 4 bases from J, the junction contained 4 bases not matched to a gene. Germline CDR1 is SGHRS and CDR2 is YFSETQ. CDR3 length: 15 residues. The CDR3 DNA reads as TGCGCCAGCAGGGAAGGACTAGCGGGAGCAGATACGCAGTATTTT. Amino acids: CASREGLAGADTQYF.

There are a few counts of this clonotype. V and J are TRBV2 and TRBJ2-5; TRBD2 matches 7 bases. Unmatched junction bases numbered 11, after V lost 5 bases and J lost 5 bases. The germline CDR1 and CDR2 sequences are SNHLY and FYNNEI. This CDR3 spans 15 amino acids. DNA for the CDR3: TGTGCCAGCAGTCGGACTAGTAACCCGGTGGAGACCCAGTACTTC. As protein: CASSRTSNPVETQYF.

This clonotype showed up many times. Here the CDR3 DNA reads TGCAGTGCTAGAGAAGGGACGGATGAGCAGTTCTTC. Translating it yields CSAREGTDEQFF. This sequence joins TRBV20-1 and TRBJ2-1, with D perhaps being TRBD1 or TRBD2 (5 bases each). Trimming stripped 0 bases from V and 8 bases from J, with 8 bases between. The CDR3 covers 12 residues. The germline V gene encodes CDR1 DFQATT and CDR2 SNEGSKA (reference sequence).

This clonotype occurred many times. The chain joins TRBV5-1 to TRBJ2-5; D perhaps matches TRBD1 (6 bases). This CDR3 contains 14 residues. Germline CDR1 and CDR2: SGHRS and YFSETQ. Between the trimmed V and J ends, which lost 4 bases and 4 bases, there was a span of 14 bases. This CDR3 is CASSGQTGGETQYF. The DNA for the CDR3 is TGCGCCAGCAGCGGTCAGACAGGAGGAGAGACCCAGTACTTC.